A selection of T cell receptor beta chains follows, all from one sample in a study of cytomegalovirus exposure and HLA in healthy donors. Profiling relied on immunoSEQ multiplex PCR, and the TCRdb table lists in-frame clones only, not all of them. Of about 360,000 clones listed, around 86% are singletons. Sequenced: PBMCs. The receptors were gathered from a woman in her late teens or twenties in good health and CMV-seronegative. Each CDR3 is given with its conserved first and last residue. A D gene is named only where the DNA matches it firmly. Where a row states a size, it is once, few, many or the class of an expanded clone; other rows omit it.

d_call	clone_size	cdr3_length	v_call	j_call	cdr3_nt	cdr3_aa
-	-	14	TRBV7-7	TRBJ2-1	TGTGCCAGCAGCTTAGATAGCGGCTTAAATGAGCAGTTCTTC	CASSLDSGLNEQFF
-	-	16	TRBV28	TRBJ1-1	TGTGCCAGCAGTTTATGGGCCATAAAAAAGAACACTGAAGCTTTCTTT	CASSLWAIKKNTEAFF
-	-	16	TRBV29-1	TRBJ2-7	TGCAGCGTTGAAGATCGATGGGGGCAGAACTCCTACGAGCAGTACTTC	CSVEDRWGQNSYEQYF
TRBD2	-	13	TRBV15	TRBJ2-7	TGTGCCAATAAAACTAGCGGCTCCTACGAGCAGTACTTC	CANKTSGSYEQYF
-	-	17	TRBV29-1	TRBJ2-1	TGCAGCGTTCTAGGGCGGGGTCATGAGCAGGTTTACAATGAGCAGTTCTTC	CSVLGRGHEQVYNEQFF
-	-	14	TRBV7-2	TRBJ2-7	TGTGCCAGCAGCTTAGGGGAGTCTTTGTACGAGCAGTACTTC	CASSLGESLYEQYF
TRBD1	-	12	TRBV30	TRBJ2-7	TGTGCCTCCCGGACAGGGGGCTACGAGCAGTACTTC	CASRTGGYEQYF
-	-	11	TRBV20-1	TRBJ1-6	TGCAGTGCTAGAATCGGGGAACCCCTCCACTTT	CSARIGEPLHF
-	few	16	TRBV27	TRBJ1-2	TGTGCCACCTCCACCCGGGGTGTTGGCTTTAATTATGGCTACACCTTC	CATSTRGVGFNYGYTF
TRBD2	-	14	TRBV29-1	TRBJ2-1	TGCAGCGTTGAAGATCGAAGCGGGAGGCTTCTACAGTTCTTC	CSVEDRSGRLLQFF
-	-	15	TRBV28	TRBJ2-7	TGTGCCAGCAGTTTAATCCGGGTTGCTTGCCACGAGCAGTACTTC	CASSLIRVACHEQYF
TRBD1	-	15	TRBV28	TRBJ1-1	TGTGCCAGCAGGCGGTGGACAGGGCGCGGGACTGAAGCTTTCTTT	CASRRWTGRGTEAFF
-	-	16	TRBV6-6	TRBJ1-5	TGTGCCAGCAGTTACTCGCGGGCTACGAGCAATCAGCCCCAGCATTTT	CASSYSRATSNQPQHF